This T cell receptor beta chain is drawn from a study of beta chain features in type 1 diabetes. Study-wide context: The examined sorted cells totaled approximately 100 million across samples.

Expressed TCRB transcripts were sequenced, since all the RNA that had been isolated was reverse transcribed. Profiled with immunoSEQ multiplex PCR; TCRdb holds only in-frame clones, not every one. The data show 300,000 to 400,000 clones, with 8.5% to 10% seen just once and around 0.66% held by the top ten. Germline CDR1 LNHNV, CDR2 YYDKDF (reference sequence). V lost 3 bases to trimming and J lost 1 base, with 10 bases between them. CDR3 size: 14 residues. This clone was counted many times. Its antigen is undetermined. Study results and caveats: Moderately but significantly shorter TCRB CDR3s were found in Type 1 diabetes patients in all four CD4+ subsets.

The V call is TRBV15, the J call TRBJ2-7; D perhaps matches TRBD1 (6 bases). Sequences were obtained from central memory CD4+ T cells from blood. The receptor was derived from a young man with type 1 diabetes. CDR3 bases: TGTGCCACCAGCAGCGGGGACAATTCCTACGAGCAGTACTTC. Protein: CATSSGDNSYEQYF.